The clone carrying this T cell receptor (beta chain) was recorded once. Sorting gave populations that all exceeded 98% purity. The data were obtained in a study of beta chain features in type 1 diabetes. Study background: Sorted cells from all samples, numbering over 85,000,000, were examined.

With 4 bases clipped from V and 6 bases from J, the junction kept 6 bases outside the gene matches. CDR3 length: 14 amino acids. Germline CDR1 and CDR2: LGHNA and YSLEER. The whole isolated RNA underwent reverse transcription, so sequencing captured expressed TCRB transcripts. Sequenced naive, central memory and regulatory T cell samples produced an average of about 3.57 million reads. Profiling relied on immunoSEQ multiplex PCR, and the TCRdb table lists in-frame clones only, not all of them. Of hundreds of thousands of clones detected, roughly 13% appear once; the ten largest clones hold about 0.018%.

V usage is TRBV4-3 and J usage is TRBJ1-1; TRBD1 aligns across 9 bases. This clonotype originated in a man aged 18 to 29 in good health. Sequenced material: naive CD4+ T cells from blood. This CDR3 is CASSPIQGAPEAFF. The CDR3, as DNA: TGCGCCAGCAGCCCAATACAGGGGGCGCCTGAAGCTTTCTTT.